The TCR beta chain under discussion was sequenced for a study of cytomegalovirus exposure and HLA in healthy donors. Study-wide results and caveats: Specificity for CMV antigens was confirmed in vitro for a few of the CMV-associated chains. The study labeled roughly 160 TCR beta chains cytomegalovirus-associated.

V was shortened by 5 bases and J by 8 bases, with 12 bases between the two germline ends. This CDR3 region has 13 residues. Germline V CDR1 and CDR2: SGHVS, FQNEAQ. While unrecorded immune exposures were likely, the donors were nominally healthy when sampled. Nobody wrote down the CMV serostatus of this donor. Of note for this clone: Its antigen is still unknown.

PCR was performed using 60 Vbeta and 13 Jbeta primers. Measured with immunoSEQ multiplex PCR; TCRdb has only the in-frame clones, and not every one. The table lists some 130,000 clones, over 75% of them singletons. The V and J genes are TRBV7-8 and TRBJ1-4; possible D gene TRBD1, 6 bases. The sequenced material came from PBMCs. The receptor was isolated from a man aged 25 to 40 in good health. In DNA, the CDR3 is TGTGCCAGCAGCCAGTGGACAGACGAAAAACTGTTTTTT. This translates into CASSQWTDEKLFF.